This T cell receptor beta chain was captured in a study of T-cell reconstitution after alpha-beta-depleted transplantation in children (dated by TCRdb to about 2016). Describing the broader study: The study quantitatively tracked T-cell immune reconstitution after TCRalphabeta/CD19-depleted allogeneic hematopoietic cell transplantation in children using TCR repertoire profiling.

Reading the label with the study, this specimen's treatment or condition is: allogeneic hematopoietic cell transplantation with graft depleted of TCRalphabeta T cells and CD19 B cells. TCRalphabeta/CD19-depleted allogeneic hematopoietic cell grafts were given to the transplant recipients, all of whom were children. General findings and caveats noted by the study authors: Over subsequent months, a decline in hyperexpanded clone frequencies was noted, and after one year, T-cell counts and TCRbeta diversity were mostly ascribed to newly produced T cells. The apparently early alphabetaT-cell count recovery about two months after transplant was reportedly dependent on only several hundred rapidly expanded clones derived from non-depleted graft cells. In some patients, high TCRbeta diversity at day 60 was attributed to recipient T cells and intrathymic progenitors that had survived conditioning.

Libraries were constructed by PCR. Sequenced on an Illumina HiSeq 2500. To normalize quantification of the TCRbeta repertoire, the TCR libraries were built with molecular barcoding that relied on unique molecular identifiers. TCRdb reprocessing: public reads trimmed at Q25 with fastp, clones called with MiXCR, in-frame beta chains kept. Entries that share a CDR3 protein sequence are merged under the most common genes and DNA. The sample has around 960,000 distinct CDR3 sequences on record, 25% to 30% of them singletons. Over 25% of the sample goes to the ten largest clones. The junction carries 8 bases between V and J, which are trimmed by 3 bases and 0 bases respectively. From cysteine to phenylalanine, the CDR3 is 13 amino acids long. Only the CDR3 part of the read is kept: 39 bases, read in frame from the first base. From the germline V gene, CDR1 is SQVTM and CDR2 is ANQGSEA. To note about this clonotype: The antigen it binds to is not known. No quality values exist for individual bases; no much larger clone is one base distant.

The sequencing here drew on PBMCs, mostly from graft donor cells, taken 360 days after TCRalphabeta/CD19-depleted stem cell transplant. The receptor was isolated from a boy younger than two who had a stem cell transplant for SCID, so the T cells may come from the graft donor. The sequence joins TRBV29-1 to TRBJ1-1, with a tentative D gene TRBD1 over 5 matching bases. The CDR3 here reads CSVDTGMNTEAFF. The DNA sequence is as follows: TGCAGCGTTGATACAGGAATGAACACTGAAGCTTTCTTT.